The 3 T cell receptor beta chains below all came from one sample that was sequenced in a study of T cell responses to AZD1222 COVID-19 vaccine. The data were produced by immunoSEQ multiplex PCR, yet TCRdb's version contains in-frame clones alone and is incomplete. The table includes about 84,000 clones, 87% detected once. The starting material was peripheral blood, obtained on day 0 of AZD1222 vaccination. All receptors come from an adult in good health.

The chain recombines TRBV9 with TRBJ1-1, with a possible D match to TRBD1 (5 bases). The CDR3 covers 13 residues. Per germline, CDR1 SGDLS and CDR2 YYNGEE. V dropped 3 bases and J dropped 3 bases, with 9 bases sitting between them. In DNA form, the CDR3 reads TGTGCCAGCAGCGGGGGAGGGGACACTGAAGCTTTCTTT. Translation: CASSGGGDTEAFF. The whole variable domain, filled in from reference TRBV9 and TRBJ1-1, reads DSGVTQTPKHLITATGQRVTLRCSPRSGDLSVYWYQQSLDQGLQFLIQYYNGEERAKGNILERFSAQQFPDLHSELNLSSLELGDSALYFCASSGGGDTEAFFGQGTRLTVV.

The chain has TRBV19 and TRBJ2-5; TRBD1 agrees at 11 bases. The CDR3 is 15 amino acids. The germline V gene encodes CDR1 LNHDA and CDR2 SQIVND (reference sequence). J gave up 5 bases and V 5 bases, and 7 bases lay outside the gene matches. DNA for the CDR3: TGTGCCAGTAGTGGGGACAGGGGGTTTGTGGAGACCCAGTACTTC. Encoded protein: CASSGDRGFVETQYF.

This clone has only a few counts. The J gene is TRBJ1-2, the V gene TRBV19, with D maybe TRBD1 (5 bases). Germline CDR1 reads LNHDA; CDR2 reads SQIVND (reference sequence). The CDR3 has 13 residues. Trimming took off 6 bases at V and 4 bases at J, with 12 bases between the two ends. The CDR3 DNA is TGTGCCAGTAGGTTCGGGGCAGCCTATGGCTACACCTTC. Translated, it gives CASRFGAAYGYTF.